This TCR beta chain was captured by sequencing in a study of radiation and T cells in renal cell carcinoma. This CDR3 is built from 17 residues. The V and J ends lost 0 bases and 0 bases respectively, with 12 bases between them. Germline values: CDR1 MGHRA, CDR2 YSYEKL. Time point reported: blood 2 weeks post-SBRT. Treatment noted: 15 Gy SBRT to primary tumor, nephrectomy 4 weeks later. This clone was picked up many times. The protocol was immunoSEQ multiplex PCR, while the TCRdb copy is restricted to in-frame clones and leaves out a portion. The sample holds 120,000 or so clones; 70% to 90% are singletons and the top ten take under 2.5%.

The V gene is TRBV4-1, the J gene TRBJ1-3, with a weak D call TRBD1 (6 bases). The clonotype comes from a woman aged 60 to 75 with renal cell carcinoma. Specimen: blood, collected from a patient whose treatment included radiotherapy and nephrectomy. The CDR3: CASSQDGRGGSGNTIYF. The CDR3 region has the DNA TGCGCCAGCAGCCAAGATGGGAGGGGGGGCTCTGGAAACACCATATATTTT.